This TCR beta chain was sequenced for a study of vaccination effects on CD4 cells after COVID-19. Study at large: Post-vaccine specimens were collected at a median of 72 days following the second dose.

Antigen-specific CD4+ T cell clonotypes were called by their expansion after viral peptide-pool culture in ViraFEST. Subsequent to a culture period of about ten days, CD4+ T cells were isolated. It was two doses of either the BNT162b2 or mRNA-1273 vaccine that participants received. Testing of the vaccine recipients showed negative nucleocapsid antibodies and no prior SARS-CoV-2 infection. Researchers reported culturing over 1.5 million PBMC in each well, adding approximately 10 IU/ml IL-2 and roughly 10 ug/ml peptides. As for this clone: The antigen is unknown.

The CDR3 loop spans 13 amino acids. V was trimmed by 3 bases and J by 8 bases, leaving 9 bases between them. Per the germline V gene, CDR1 is SGHRS and CDR2 is YFSETQ. The protocol was immunoSEQ multiplex PCR, while the TCRdb copy is restricted to in-frame clones and leaves out a portion. The data contain more than 50,000 clones, approximately 76% of them singletons. Study findings and constraints: Nearly all vaccine-induced clones in healthy recipients recognized only SARS-CoV-2.

The V and J genes are TRBV5-1 and TRBJ1-6; TRBD1 is a possible D gene (6 bases). This receptor was taken from a human donor who received a COVID-19 vaccine. This specimen was CD4+ T cells from PBMCs cultured with HCoV-OC43 spike peptides, taken after COVID-19 vaccination. Stated subset: HCoV-OC43 spike overlapping peptide pool stimulation. CDR3 DNA: TGCGCCAGCAGCTATTACAGGGATTCACCCCTCCACTTT. Translated, it gives CASSYYRDSPLHF.